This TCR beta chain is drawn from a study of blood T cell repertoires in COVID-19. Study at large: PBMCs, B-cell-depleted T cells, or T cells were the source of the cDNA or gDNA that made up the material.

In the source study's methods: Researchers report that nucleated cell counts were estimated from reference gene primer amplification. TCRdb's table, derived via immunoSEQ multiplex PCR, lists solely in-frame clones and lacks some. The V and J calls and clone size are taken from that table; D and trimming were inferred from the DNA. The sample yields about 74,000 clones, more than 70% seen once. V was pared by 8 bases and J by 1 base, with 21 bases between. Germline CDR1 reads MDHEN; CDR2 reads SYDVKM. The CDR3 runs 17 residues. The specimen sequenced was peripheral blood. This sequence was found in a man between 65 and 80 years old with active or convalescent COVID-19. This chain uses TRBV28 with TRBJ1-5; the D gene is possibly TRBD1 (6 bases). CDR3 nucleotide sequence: TGTGCCAGCGGCACCCCAGGGGCGCCTATAAGCAATCAGCCCCAGCATTTT. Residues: CASGTPGAPISNQPQHF.